The 3 T cell receptor beta chains presented below share a single source sample, sequenced in a study of T cells of healthy individuals. TCRdb processed the 5' RACE reads anew with MiXCR; each CDR3 protein has one entry. In the table there are 45,000 to 60,000 distinct CDR3 sequences, under 15% of which are singletons. Receptors originate from a human donor in good health.

With regard to this clonotype: The CDR3 end shows no conserved phenylalanine or tryptophan, and so a read error is likely. The chain combines TRBV20-1 with TRBJ1-3, with a weak D call TRBD1 (6 bases). This CDR3 is built from 16 residues. With 0 bases removed from V and 4 bases from J, the gap between germline ends came to 16 bases. Per the germline V gene, CDR1 is DFQATT and CDR2 is SNEGSKA (reference sequence). CDR3 protein: CSARDGQGLAGNTIYS. In DNA form, the CDR3 reads TGCAGTGCTAGAGATGGGCAGGGGCTGGCGGGAAACACCATATATTCT.

This clonotype was recorded at least ten times. The chain combines TRBV10-2 with TRBJ2-7; tentative D call: TRBD2 (7 bases). The CDR3 extends over 14 amino acids. The V end was cut by 7 bases, the J end by 4 bases, with 17 bases between. Germline V CDR1 and CDR2: WSHSY, SAAADI. The CDR3 is CASTAGARVYEQYF. The CDR3 coding sequence is TGCGCCAGCACCGCGGGGGCTCGTGTGTACGAGCAGTACTTC.

The sample holds many counts of this clonotype. This chain joins TRBV15 and TRBJ2-5; 8 bases align to TRBD1. This CDR3 is built from 14 residues. The germline CDR1 and CDR2 sequences are LNHNV and YYDKDF (reference sequence). V shed 3 bases, J shed 1 base, and the junction held 1 base outside the gene matches. The CDR3: CATSSGQGQETQYF. CDR3 sequence (DNA): TGTGCCACCAGCAGCGGACAGGGCCAAGAGACCCAGTACTTC.